This record concerns one T cell receptor beta chain sequence. Its antigen is as yet unknown. The sample originates from a study of cytotoxic CD8 clonotypes in ibrutinib-treated CLL. Broader study findings: In comparison with age-matched healthy donors, baseline clonality was higher and tracked circulating CD8+ T-cell counts. Public clonotypes occurred uncommonly; on treatment, they contracted or remained stable.

Trimming removed 6 bases at V and 5 bases at J, with 20 bases between. CDR1 is MNHEY, CDR2 SMNVEV, per germline (reference sequence). CDR3 size: 15 residues. Clones were read by immunoSEQ multiplex PCR, and TCRdb kept only the in-frame ones, dropping some. The sample lists some 310,000 clones, about 77% occurring once. The chain recombines TRBV27 with TRBJ2-7; possible D gene TRBD1, 5 bases. The sample in question was PBMCs, obtained before ibrutinib treatment. The TCR comes from a human donor with chronic lymphocytic leukemia. DNA for the CDR3: TGTGCCAGCAGCAGCCATGGAACAGGCCGCAACGAGCAGTACTTC. Translated, it gives CASSSHGTGRNEQYF.